This TCR beta chain was identified in a study of T cells in Graves' hyperthyroidism and ophthalmopathy. Points from the study as a whole: Median prediction lead before ophthalmopathy onset was about 6.7 months with the model. Most thyroid clonotypes that were expanded above 0.001 also turned up in blood.

Recently diagnosed hyperthyroidism of less than 2 months' duration affected patients aged 18 to 65. Diagnoses rested on clinical symptoms, serum thyroxine and TRAb, thyroid ultrasound and orbital computed tomography. Germline CDR1 is MGHDK and CDR2 is SYGVNS. V dropped 2 bases and J dropped 2 bases, with 7 bases sitting between them. The CDR3 is 14 amino acids. The sample holds a few counts of this clonotype. Its target is not known. Amplified TCR beta CDR3 regions derived from RNA transcripts. The HTBI set primed first-round TCR CDR3 RT-PCR. TCRdb reprocessed the multiplex PCR reads via MiXCR and lists one record per CDR3 protein. The repertoire consists of under 300,000 distinct CDR3 sequences, with roughly 15% occurring once and the leading ten covering under 35%.

The chain recombines TRBV25-1 with TRBJ1-5; D unclear. The sequenced sample was blood. The receptor comes from a woman aged 45-65 years with Graves' hyperthyroidism that later progressed to Graves' ophthalmopathy. CDR3 sequence (DNA): TGTGCCAGCAGTGAACAGGAGGGCAATCAGCCCCAGCATTTT. Encoded protein: CASSEQEGNQPQHF.